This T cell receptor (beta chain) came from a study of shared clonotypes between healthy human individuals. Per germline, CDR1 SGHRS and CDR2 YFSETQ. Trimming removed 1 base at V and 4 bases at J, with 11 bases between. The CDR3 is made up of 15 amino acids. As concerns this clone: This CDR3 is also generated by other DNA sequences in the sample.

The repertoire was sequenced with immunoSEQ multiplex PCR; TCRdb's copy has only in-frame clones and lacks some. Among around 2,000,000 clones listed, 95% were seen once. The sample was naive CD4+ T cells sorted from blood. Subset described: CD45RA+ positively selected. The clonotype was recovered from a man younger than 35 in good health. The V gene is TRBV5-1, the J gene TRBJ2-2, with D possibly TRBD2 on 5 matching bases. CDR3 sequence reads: CASSLRAGGTGELFF. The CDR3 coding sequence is TGCGCCAGCAGCTTGAGGGCGGGTGGCACCGGGGAGCTGTTTTTT. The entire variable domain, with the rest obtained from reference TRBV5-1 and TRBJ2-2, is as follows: KAGVTQTPRYLIKTRGQQVTLSCSPISGHRSVSWYQQTPGQGLQFLFEYFSETQRNKGNFPGRFSGRQFSNSRSEMNVSTLELGDSALYLCASSLRAGGTGELFFGEGSRLTVL.